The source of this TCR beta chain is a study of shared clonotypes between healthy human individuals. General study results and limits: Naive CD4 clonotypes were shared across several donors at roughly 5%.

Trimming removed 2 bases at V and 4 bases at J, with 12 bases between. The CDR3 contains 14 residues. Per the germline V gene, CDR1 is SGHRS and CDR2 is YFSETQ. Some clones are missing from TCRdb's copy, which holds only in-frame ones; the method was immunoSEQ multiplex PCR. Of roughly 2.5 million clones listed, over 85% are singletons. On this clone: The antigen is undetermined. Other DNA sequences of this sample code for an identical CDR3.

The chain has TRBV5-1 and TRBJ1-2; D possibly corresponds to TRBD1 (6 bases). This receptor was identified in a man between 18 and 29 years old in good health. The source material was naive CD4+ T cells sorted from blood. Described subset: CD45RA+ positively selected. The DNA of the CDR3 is TGCGCCAGCAGCTTCGGGGGGCTTGGCTATGGCTACACCTTC. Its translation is CASSFGGLGYGYTF.